This T cell receptor (beta chain) was observed in a study of T cells in Graves' hyperthyroidism and ophthalmopathy (dated by TCRdb to between 2018 and 2021). Broadly, across the study: Peripheral blood was sampled at the time of initial diagnosis, prior to any treatment. After blood sampling, hyperthyroidism patients were treated with methimazole at a starting dose of 30 mg daily, and ophthalmopathy patients were treated with high-dose intravenous methylprednisolone. According to the paper, TCR Vbeta CDR3 sequencing was carried out on some 130 peripheral blood samples, which came from fewer than 50 ophthalmopathy, under 85 hyperthyroidism and some 17 progressor patients. A discovery cohort of about a hundred patients, roughly 40 with Graves' ophthalmopathy and fewer than 65 with stable Graves' hyperthyroidism, was used to find distinguishing TCR V-J signatures. In addition, the study compared T-cell repertoires in thyroid tissue and in blood from roughly six Graves' hyperthyroidism patients. The roughly 99 discovery patients were divided at random into training and test sets in a 7:3 ratio. Prospective prediction of ophthalmopathy was tested in an independent validation cohort of approximately 19 hyperthyroidism patients and 15 to 17 patients who later progressed to ophthalmopathy. Paper-wide results and their limitations: Ophthalmopathy was separated from stable hyperthyroidism by a 13 V-J signature model, with approximately 85% sensitivity and approximately 81% specificity obtained in cross-validation and 80%/75% obtained in testing. In validation, the model predicted progression to ophthalmopathy a median of 6.5 months before onset, with approximately 71% sensitivity and about 72% specificity. Sample size was not statistically predetermined, and investigators were not blinded to group allocation. Most expanded thyroid clonotypes (frequency above 0.001) were also detected in blood, a finding suggesting that blood repertoires may reflect thyroid immune responses.

This clonotype was found many times. Its target antigen remains unknown. Base qualities were left out, and no much larger clone turns up one base away. The V end gives up 0 bases and the J end 2 bases, leaving 8 bases in the junction not matched to a gene. CDR1 and CDR2 are drawn from the germline V gene: MNHEY, SVGEGT. Including cysteine and phenylalanine, the CDR3 has 18 amino acids. The entry retains the CDR3 DNA only, 54 bases that are in frame from base 1. Ophthalmopathy patients had moderately to severely active disease, with a Clinical Activity Score of 3 or more, a NOSPECS grade of 4 or more, and a disease duration of less than 3 months. Exclusion was applied to patients with uncontrolled infections, other autoimmune diseases, pregnancy or lactation. Diagnoses were based on clinical symptoms, serum thyroxine and TRAb, thyroid ultrasound and orbital computed tomography. Ficoll-Paque density gradient centrifugation was used to isolate PBMCs from around 9.1 ml of fresh peripheral blood. Trizol reagent was used to extract total RNA, and RNA quality was then checked on an Agilent 2100 Bioanalyzer.

The TCR beta CDR3 regions were amplified from RNA transcripts. A first-round RT-PCR of the TCR CDR3 used the HTBI primer set with the Qiagen OneStep RT-PCR kit. Libraries were constructed in a second round of multiplex PCR, after which size selection and purification were carried out. Libraries were sequenced paired-end with 100 bp reads on an Illumina HiSeq2000. As for the original processing: SOAPnuke was used to process the raw data, removing reads that contained adapters or uncalled bases, had a mean Phred below 15, or lacked an exact match to the constant primer or identifier. COPE v1.2.5 was used to merge the high-quality paired reads, and each unique nucleotide sequence was defined as a clonotype. MiTCR v1.1 was used to align clonotypes to the IMGT TRBV, TRBD and TRBJ reference segments. Only V-J combinations with frequency above 0.0001, covering approximately 99% of repertoires, were analysed. The TCS score was defined as the ratio of F50 (clonal expansion) to E x V (chaos), calculated using BLOSUM62-based TCRdist between CDR3 peptides within each V-J. Welch's t-statistics and random forest reduced some 510 V-J features to 10 to 15, which were used in a naive Bayes classifier (R e1071). Using fastp at Q25 and MiXCR, TCRdb reprocessed the public reads and kept productive beta chains. CDR3 protein duplicates are merged, each entry listing the most common genes and DNA. These V and J calls originate from TCRdb's pipeline instead of the authors' own analysis. The sample table shows about 270,000 distinct CDR3 sequences, and 24% are seen once. The ten largest clones add up to approximately 35% of the sample.

The receptor was isolated from a woman aged 40 to 50 with Graves' ophthalmopathy. Sequenced input: blood. The chain employs TRBV6-2 or TRBV6-3 and TRBJ1-5; 9 nucleotides in the junction match TRBD1. The bases are TGTGCCAGCAGTTACTCCCGGACAGGGGCCCGTGGCAATCAGCCCCAGCATTTT. This is translated as CASSYSRTGARGNQPQHF.